The 11 T cell receptor beta chains reported below all come from one sample, sequenced in a study of shared clonotypes between healthy human individuals. Here immunoSEQ multiplex PCR was the method, and the copy in TCRdb shows in-frame clones only, minus some. This table holds around 2.3 million clones, approximately 94% found once. The specimen was naive CD4+ T cells sorted from blood. Noted subset: CD45RA+ positively selected. The source is a man aged 18 to 30 in good health.

The CDR3 nucleotides read TGTGCCAGCAGCACAAGCGGCCTAGCGGAAGAGACCCAGTACTTC. Translated: CASSTSGLAEETQYF. The chain carries TRBV7-2 and TRBJ2-5; 7 bases fit TRBD2. The CDR3 length is 15 residues. V trimming: 5 bases; J trimming: 3 bases; junction bases outside the gene matches: 9. CDR1 is SGHTA, CDR2 FQGNSA, per germline.

V and J are TRBV4-1 and TRBJ1-4; D unresolved. There are 15 residues in the CDR3. Trimming stripped 2 bases from V and 5 bases from J, with 12 bases between. CDR1 is MGHRA, CDR2 YSYEKL, per germline. DNA of the CDR3: TGCGCCAGCAGCCAATTGTCCAGGCCGAATGAAAAACTGTTTTTT. This translates into CASSQLSRPNEKLFF.

V gene TRBV6-5 combines with J gene TRBJ2-7; 11 nucleotides line up with TRBD2. The V and J ends lost 6 bases and 7 bases, in that order; junction bases with no gene match: 14. Germline CDR1 is MNHEY and CDR2 is SVGAGI. The length of the CDR3 is 16 residues. The CDR3 region is CASRYAKTSGIREQYF. CDR3 sequence (DNA): TGTGCCAGCAGATACGCCAAGACTAGCGGGATACGTGAGCAGTACTTC.

The chain joins TRBV29-1 to TRBJ2-5; D remains ambiguous. Trimming took 0 bases from V and 3 from J, leaving 5 bases between them. The germline gives CDR1 SQVTM, CDR2 ANQGSEA. The CDR3 contains 12 residues. The CDR3 nucleotides read TGCAGCGTTGAAGACCCAGAAGAGACCCAGTACTTC. Translation gives CSVEDPEETQYF.

The chain couples TRBV2 to TRBJ2-7; D is ambiguous. The V gene's germline CDR1 is SNHLY and CDR2 FYNNEI. The CDR3 sequence is 15 residues long. V lost 0 bases and J lost 0, with 9 bases in between. The CDR3 region has the DNA TGTGCCAGCAGTGAAGCCACAGATAGCTCCTACGAGCAGTACTTC. It yields the protein CASSEATDSSYEQYF.

Worth noting for this clone: Additional DNA sequences in this sample encode the identical CDR3. The chain carries TRBV28 and TRBJ1-4; D unresolved. Trimming left V 5 bases short and J 0 bases short, with 10 bases between. Looked up from germline, CDR1 is MDHEN and CDR2 is SYDVKM. The CDR3 contains 15 residues. CDR3 amino acids: CASSLRRATNEKLFF. CDR3 DNA: TGTGCCAGCAGTCTCAGACGGGCAACTAATGAAAAACTGTTTTTT.

This chain joins TRBV5-8 and TRBJ1-3, with D perhaps matching TRBD1 (6 bases). The CDR3 sequence is 18 residues long. Trimming shortened V by 5 bases and J by 4 bases, and 25 bases separated the two germline ends. Germline CDR1 SGHTS, CDR2 YDEGEE. This CDR3 reads CASSRRFKTGQGGNTIYF. CDR3 nucleotide sequence: TGTGCCAGCAGTCGACGTTTCAAAACAGGGCAGGGAGGAAACACCATATATTTT.

The V and J genes are TRBV6-1 and TRBJ1-4; 8 bases map to TRBD1. Germline loops: CDR1 MNHNS, CDR2 SASEGT. The CDR3 is 16 residues long. V shed 2 bases and J 8 bases; nucleotides not matched to a gene: 10. CDR3 region: CASSERAPGGEEKLFF. The CDR3 DNA follows: TGTGCCAGCAGTGAACGGGCTCCAGGGGGCGAGGAAAAACTGTTTTTT.

This clone was recorded once. V is TRBV6-5 and J is TRBJ1-2; a possible D gene is TRBD1 (6 bases). CDR1 and CDR2 (germline): MNHEY, SVGAGI. Trimming pared 8 bases from V and 4 bases from J, leaving 17 bases between. The CDR3 length is 14 residues. This CDR3 reads CASPTPGALYGYTF. CDR3 DNA: TGTGCCAGCCCAACTCCGGGGGCCCTCTATGGCTACACCTTC.

Remarks on this clone: Distinct nucleotide sequences in the sample also encode this CDR3. The chain uses TRBV9 and TRBJ1-3; a weak D match, TRBD1 (5 bases). Per germline, CDR1 SGDLS and CDR2 YYNGEE. The CDR3 is 15 amino acids. V lost 0 bases, J lost 2 bases, and 9 bases lay in between. The chain's CDR3 is CASSVEPGTGNTIYF. In DNA form, the CDR3 reads TGTGCCAGCAGCGTAGAACCAGGGACTGGAAACACCATATATTTT.

Regarding this clone: This CDR3 is also generated by other DNA sequences in the sample. The V gene is TRBV30, the J gene TRBJ1-5; D is ambiguous. V was trimmed by 0 bases and J by 4 bases, leaving 4 bases between them. The CDR3 spans 12 residues. Germline V gives CDR1 GTSNPN, CDR2 SVGIG (reference sequence). The CDR3 DNA is TGTGCCTGGAGTGTAGGAAATCAGCCCCAGCATTTT. Its translation: CAWSVGNQPQHF.